This T cell receptor beta chain stems from a study of blood T cells in healthy people across ages. From germline, CDR1 is DFQATT and CDR2 SNEGSKA (reference sequence). The CDR3 is made up of 13 amino acids. Trimming took 5 bases from V and 0 from J, leaving 10 bases between them. Next came a second PCR, run for about 7 to 12 cycles, which used a sample-barcoded 5' primer along with a J-beta primer mix. TCRdb processed the 5' RACE reads anew with MiXCR; each CDR3 protein has one entry. The table lists approximately 800,000 distinct CDR3 sequences, about 55% of them singletons. The chain couples TRBV20-1 to TRBJ1-1; perhaps TRBD1 as D (5 bases). This TCR was sampled from a man older than 75 in good health. The sequenced sample was blood. The DNA for the CDR3 is TGCAGTGCTTGGGGGACGGTGAACACTGAAGCTTTCTTT. Protein product: CSAWGTVNTEAFF.